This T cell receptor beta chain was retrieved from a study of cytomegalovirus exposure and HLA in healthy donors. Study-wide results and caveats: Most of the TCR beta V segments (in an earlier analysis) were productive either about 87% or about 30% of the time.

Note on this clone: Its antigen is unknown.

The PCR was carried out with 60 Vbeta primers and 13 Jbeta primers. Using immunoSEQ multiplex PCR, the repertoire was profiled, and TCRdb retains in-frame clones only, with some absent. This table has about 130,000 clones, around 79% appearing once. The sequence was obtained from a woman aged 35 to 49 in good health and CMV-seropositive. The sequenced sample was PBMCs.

The DNA for the CDR3 is TGTGCCAGCAGCCCCACTAGCGGGAGGTTGAACTACGAGCAGTACTTC. It yields the protein CASSPTSGRLNYEQYF. This chain joins TRBV7-9 and TRBJ2-7, with TRBD2 identical over 12 bases. Looked up from germline, CDR1 is SEHNR and CDR2 is FQNEAQ (reference sequence). The CDR3 extends over 16 amino acids. V gave up 5 bases and J gave up 3 bases; unmatched junction bases: 8.